The T cell receptor (beta chain) under discussion was sequenced for a study of shared clonotypes between healthy human individuals. CD45RO negativity and positive selection for CCR7 defined naive CD8 cells, a population that excluded terminally differentiated effector memory CD45RA+ cells. CDR1 is SGDLS and CDR2 is YYNGEE in the germline V gene. This CDR3 comprises 15 residues. Losses at the gene ends were 5 bases for V and 2 bases for J; bases not matched to a gene: 6. Here immunoSEQ multiplex PCR was the method, and the copy in TCRdb shows in-frame clones only, minus some. The sample has more than 500,000 clones, around 95% seen once. About this clone: As yet, its antigen is unknown.

Points from the study as a whole: Enrolling few donors narrowed the genetic and exposure-history diversity that was represented.

The rearrangement joins TRBV9 to TRBJ2-3, with 9 bases matching TRBD1. This sequence was found in a woman aged 30 to 39 in good health. Sequencing was done on a sample of naive CD8+ T cells sorted from blood. CDR3 amino acids: CASSEGTGLTDTQYF. CDR3 in DNA: TGTGCCAGCAGTGAAGGGACAGGGCTCACAGATACGCAGTATTTT.